The 30 T cell receptor beta chains listed next were all sequenced from one sample in a study of identical twins. Each CDR3 protein is one row after TCRdb ran MiXCR on the 5' RACE reads. Of 500,000 to 700,000 distinct CDR3 sequences detected, about 7.6% appear once; the ten largest clones hold roughly 1.5%. This sample was also put to use in a study of yellow fever vaccine responses in identical twins.

Material: PBMCs. All receptors derive from a woman under 30 in good health.

The rearrangement uses TRBV4-2 and TRBJ2-7, with 12 positions matching TRBD2. The CDR3 runs 16 residues. Trimming at V came to 9 bases and at J to 5 bases, leaving 14 bases not matched to a gene. From germline, CDR1 is LGHNA and CDR2 YNFKEQ. CDR3 in amino acids: CARGPGLAGGLDEQYV. Here the CDR3 DNA reads TGTGCCAGGGGCCCCGGGCTAGCGGGGGGGCTGGACGAGCAGTACGTC.

This clonotype was recorded many times. The chain links TRBV5-1 to TRBJ2-1, with TRBD2 as a possible D gene (5 bases). With 3 bases removed from V and 0 bases from J, the gap between germline ends came to 16 bases. The CDR3 spans 17 residues. Germline CDR1 reads SGHRS; CDR2 reads YFSETQ. DNA of the CDR3: TGCGCCAGCAGCTGGGGATTCGGGGAGAGCTCCTACAATGAGCAGTTCTTC. Its translation: CASSWGFGESSYNEQFF.

This clonotype was picked up many times. This chain links TRBV4-1 with TRBJ1-5; tentatively, D is TRBD1 (5 bases). In germline, CDR1 is MGHRA, CDR2 YSYEKL. With 0 bases removed from V and 0 bases from J, the gap between germline ends came to 9 bases. The CDR3 contains 16 residues. CDR3 protein: CASSQDGGYSNQPQHF. As DNA, the CDR3 is TGCGCCAGCAGCCAAGACGGGGGATATAGCAATCAGCCCCAGCATTTT.

The J gene is TRBJ2-2, the V gene TRBV7-9; TRBD1 matches at 9 bases. Germline assignment: CDR1 SEHNR and CDR2 FQNEAQ (reference sequence). This CDR3 region has 14 residues. V dropped 7 bases and J dropped 6; count of bases not matched to a gene: 6. Here the CDR3 reads CASTTQGASGELFF. The DNA for the CDR3 is TGTGCCAGCACAACACAGGGGGCCTCCGGGGAGCTGTTTTTT.

This clonotype showed up just a few times. The chain is built from TRBV28 and TRBJ2-4, with TRBD1 identical over 10 bases. Germline values: CDR1 MDHEN, CDR2 SYDVKM. The CDR3 has 16 amino acids. V trimming: 3 bases; J trimming: 1 base; junction bases outside the gene matches: 3. CDR3 in amino acids: CASSFRQGAAKNIQYF. The DNA of the CDR3 is TGTGCCAGCAGTTTCCGACAGGGGGCTGCCAAAAACATTCAGTACTTC.

This clonotype was picked up many times. The chain recombines TRBV5-1 with TRBJ1-1, with 7 bases lining up with TRBD1. The V gene's germline CDR1 is SGHRS and CDR2 YFSETQ. The CDR3 contains 13 residues. V lost 2 bases to trimming and J lost 7 bases; unmatched junction nucleotides: 5. The CDR3 nucleotides are TGCGCCAGCAGCTTAGGGACAGCTGATGAAGCTTTCTTT. This encodes CASSLGTADEAFF.

Written as DNA, the CDR3 is TGTGCCAGCAGTTACTCGCCCAGGGGGCCCTACGAGCAGTACGTC. It specifies CASSYSPRGPYEQYV. The chain joins TRBV6-5 to TRBJ2-7; 8 nucleotides align to TRBD1. CDR3 length: 15 amino acids. V shed 0 bases and J 2 bases; nucleotides not matched to a gene: 3. Germline V gives CDR1 MNHEY, CDR2 SVGAGI.

At least ten counts were recorded for this clonotype. The chain is built from TRBV10-3 and TRBJ1-2; possible D gene TRBD1, 6 bases. The CDR3 has 17 amino acids. V was trimmed by 3 bases and J by 8 bases, leaving 25 bases between them. The germline V gene has CDR1 ENHRY and CDR2 SYGVKD. Here the CDR3 reads CAISDPAQRGHSIGYTF. The DNA of the CDR3 is TGTGCCATCAGTGATCCAGCCCAAAGGGGACACAGTATAGGCTACACCTTC.

This clonotype turned up a few times. The chain employs TRBV5-1 and TRBJ2-2; D is undetermined. There are 15 residues in the CDR3. V was pared by 1 base and J by 3 bases, with 10 bases between. Germline V CDR1 and CDR2: SGHRS, YFSETQ. CDR3 loop: CASSLYTDYTGELFF. CDR3 nucleotides: TGCGCCAGCAGCTTGTATACAGATTACACCGGGGAGCTGTTTTTT.

V and J are TRBV27 and TRBJ1-1; D possibly corresponds to TRBD1 (6 bases). Trimming removed 7 bases from V and 2 bases from J, with 17 bases in between. This CDR3 has 15 residues. Germline values: CDR1 MNHEY, CDR2 SMNVEV (reference sequence). Written as DNA, the CDR3 is TGTGCCAGCAAGCTTAGAGGGGGGTTAAACACTGAAGCTTTCTTT. Encoded protein: CASKLRGGLNTEAFF.

There are many counts of this clonotype. The chain uses TRBV12-3 or TRBV12-4 and TRBJ2-4, with unresolved D. Between the trimmed V and J ends, which lost 8 bases and 3 bases, there was a span of 8 bases. The length of the CDR3 is 12 residues. The CDR3 region is CASGQYKNIQYF. The CDR3 DNA follows: TGTGCCAGCGGCCAATACAAAAACATTCAGTACTTC.

This clonotype was observed a few times. This chain joins TRBV6-5 and TRBJ1-1, with a tentative D call TRBD1 (5 bases). Trimming pared 2 bases from V and 1 base from J, leaving 11 bases between. Germline V lookup: CDR1 MNHEY, CDR2 SVGAGI. The CDR3 has 15 residues. The CDR3 loop is CASSYLNDRNTEAFF. CDR3 bases: TGTGCCAGCAGTTACCTCAACGACAGGAACACTGAAGCTTTCTTT.

The rearrangement uses TRBV20-1 and TRBJ2-7, with D possibly TRBD1 on 6 matching bases. The CDR3 is 13 amino acids. V was clipped by 1 base and J by 6 bases, with 13 bases between them. The germline gives CDR1 DFQATT, CDR2 SNEGSKA (reference sequence). For the CDR3, the DNA is TGCAGTGCTAGAGCCGGGACATTAGGCGAGCAGTACTTC. Translated: CSARAGTLGEQYF.

This chain joins TRBV6-4 and TRBJ2-1, with D perhaps matching TRBD1 (6 bases). In germline, CDR1 is MRHNA, CDR2 SNTAGT. This CDR3 region has 18 residues. Trimming stripped 5 bases from V and 4 bases from J, with 24 bases between. The CDR3 DNA sequence: TGTGCCAGCAGTAGACTCCCGCCCGGGACACCCGAATACAATGAGCAGTTCTTC. Its translation: CASSRLPPGTPEYNEQFF.

To note about this clonotype: Because the CDR3's place on the DNA is in doubt, the DNA is left out and the CDR3 is given as listed by TCRdb. The chain employs TRBV27 and TRBJ2-2; TRBD2 is taken as the D call from the table, unchecked against the DNA. Termini included, the CDR3 measures 17 amino acids. Germline CDR1 reads MNHEY; CDR2 reads SMNVEV (reference sequence). CDR3 protein: CASTVAAGGRLIGELFF.

The chain uses TRBV29-1 and TRBJ2-5; TRBD2 aligns across 10 bases. The CDR3 extends over 14 amino acids. After removal of 5 bases from V and 5 bases from J, the junction contained 8 bases not matched to a gene. Germline lookup yields CDR1 SQVTM and CDR2 ANQGSEA. CDR3 in amino acids: CSVPLSGGTETQYF. The CDR3 DNA sequence: TGCAGCGTTCCCCTTAGCGGGGGGACGGAGACCCAGTACTTC.

This clonotype was counted at least ten times. The rearrangement joins TRBV11-1 to TRBJ2-1; TRBD1 matches at 8 bases. The V segment lost 4 bases and the J segment 3 bases; nucleotides outside the gene matches: 14. Germline V CDR1 and CDR2: SGHAT, FQDESV (reference sequence). The CDR3 has 18 residues. The DNA for the CDR3 is TGTGCCAGCAGCTCCCAACAGGGGGGACCCCAGAACTACAATGAGCAGTTCTTC. Translated, it gives CASSSQQGGPQNYNEQFF.

V and J are TRBV2 and TRBJ2-5; 12 bases are a match to TRBD2. There are 17 residues in the CDR3. Germline assignment: CDR1 SNHLY and CDR2 FYNNEI. The junction had 14 bases not matched to a gene; V was cut back by 5 bases and J by 7 bases. The CDR3 here is CASSSRLAGDPAATQYF. CDR3 bases: TGTGCCAGCAGTTCTCGACTAGCGGGGGACCCGGCGGCGACCCAGTACTTC.

This clonotype was seen more than once but under ten times. This CDR3 is CASTPWASGRYDLSEQFF. In nucleotides, the CDR3 is TGTGCCAGCACCCCTTGGGCTAGCGGGAGGTACGACTTGAGTGAGCAGTTCTTC. The chain couples TRBV27 to TRBJ2-1; 11 bases fit TRBD2. This CDR3 spans 18 amino acids. Germline CDR1 and CDR2: MNHEY and SMNVEV (reference sequence). V dropped 7 bases and J dropped 9; count of bases not matched to a gene: 20.

This clonotype has just a few counts. This sequence joins TRBV7-9 and TRBJ2-3; a possible D gene is TRBD2 (5 bases). Germline V gene lookup returns CDR1 SEHNR and CDR2 FQNEAQ (reference sequence). V was pared by 5 bases and J by 0 bases, with 12 bases between. The CDR3 is 15 residues long. The DNA for the CDR3 is TGTGCCAGCAGCCGGGCCGGGATTAGCACAGATACGCAGTATTTT. Amino acids: CASSRAGISTDTQYF.

The rearrangement links TRBV28 to TRBJ2-7; no firm D call. V was clipped by 6 bases and J by 0 bases, with 15 bases between them. CDR3 size: 15 residues. Germline V gene lookup returns CDR1 MDHEN and CDR2 SYDVKM. CDR3 amino acids: CASRPWAGDSYEQYV. CDR3 DNA sequence: TGTGCCAGCAGACCCTGGGCAGGCGACTCCTACGAGCAGTACGTC.

This clonotype was counted many times. The chain is built from TRBV12-3 or TRBV12-4 and TRBJ2-5; possible D gene TRBD1, 7 bases. The CDR3 has 14 amino acids. V lost 6 bases to trimming and J lost 5 bases, with 16 bases between them. The CDR3, as DNA: TGTGCCAGCAGGCGACAGGGTGCGGGGGAGACCCAGTACTTC. Translated, it gives CASRRQGAGETQYF.

As regards this clonotype: The junction and the germline gene differ at one end; a read error may be behind it. The CDR3 loop reads CASSLDRGFFGAEAFF. CDR3 DNA sequence: TGCGCCAGCAGTTTGGACAGGGGGTTTTTCGGAGCTGAAGCTTTCTTT. This chain uses TRBV5-1 with TRBJ1-1; TRBD1 matches 10 bases. Germline lookup yields CDR1 SGHRS and CDR2 YFSETQ. The CDR3 has 16 amino acids. Variable domain in full (rest from reference TRBV5-1 and TRBJ1-1): KAGVTQTPRYLIKTRGQQVTLSCSPISGHRSVSWYQQTPGQGLQFLFEYFSETQRNKGNFPGRFSGRQFSNSRSEMNVSTLELGDSALYLCASSLDRGFFGAEAFFGQGTRLTVV.

The sample holds many counts of this clonotype. The CDR3 region has the DNA TGTGCCAGCAGTTCTTCCGGAAATTATGGCTACACCTTC. Translating it yields CASSSSGNYGYTF. The J gene is TRBJ1-2, the V gene TRBV12-3 or TRBV12-4; D is ambiguous. The length of the CDR3 is 13 residues. The germline V and J ends were trimmed by 4 bases and 5 bases, with 11 bases remaining between them.

This clonotype turned up a few times. The chain links TRBV19 to TRBJ2-5; D gene uncertain. The CDR3 contains 15 residues. CDR1 LNHDA and CDR2 SQIVND come from the germline V gene (reference sequence). V was cut by 5 bases and J by 5 bases, with 18 bases left in between. The CDR3 protein is CASSRPTSGGETQYF. The CDR3 DNA follows: TGTGCCAGTAGTCGCCCGACAAGTGGCGGCGAGACCCAGTACTTC.

This clonotype was counted many times. The chain carries TRBV7-8 and TRBJ2-7, with 9 positions matching TRBD1. With 1 base clipped from V and 4 bases from J, the junction kept 8 bases outside the gene matches. This CDR3 is built from 16 residues. Germline V lookup: CDR1 SGHVS, CDR2 FQNEAQ. CDR3 protein: CASSLETGGVKYEQYF. The CDR3 DNA follows: TGTGCCAGCAGCTTAGAAACAGGGGGCGTAAAGTACGAGCAGTACTTC.

In its sample, this clonotype was seen many times. The chain uses TRBV5-1 and TRBJ2-1; 7 positions agree with TRBD2. Germline V CDR1 and CDR2: SGHRS, YFSETQ. The CDR3 consists of 13 residues. The V gene end was trimmed by 4 bases and the J gene end by 3 bases; junction bases not matched to a gene: 1. The CDR3 region is CASSRGDYNEQFF. The CDR3 DNA sequence: TGCGCCAGCAGCCGGGGGGACTACAATGAGCAGTTCTTC.

The V call is TRBV20-1, the J call TRBJ2-7, with D unclear. The CDR3 spans 15 residues. The V end was cut by 3 bases, the J end by 3 bases, with 18 bases between. The germline V gene has CDR1 DFQATT and CDR2 SNEGSKA (reference sequence). The CDR3 loop reads CSASLPDVSGYEQYF. The CDR3 DNA sequence: TGCAGTGCTAGCCTCCCCGACGTGAGTGGCTACGAGCAGTACTTC.

The chain employs TRBV20-1 and TRBJ2-1, with 11 bases identical to TRBD2. Germline V gene sequence: CDR1 DFQATT, CDR2 SNEGSKA (reference sequence). V was pared by 0 bases and J by 10 bases, with 5 bases of the junction left unmatched. The CDR3 consists of 14 residues. The CDR3 protein is CSAREPSGGTEQFF. The CDR3 DNA reads as TGCAGTGCTAGAGAACCTAGCGGGGGGACGGAGCAGTTCTTC.

J is TRBJ2-5 and V is TRBV5-1, with a tentative D call TRBD2 (5 bases). CDR1 is SGHRS and CDR2 is YFSETQ in the germline V gene. Between the trimmed V and J ends, which lost 0 bases and 5 bases, there was a span of 14 bases. This CDR3 spans 15 amino acids. As DNA, the CDR3 is TGCGCCAGCAGCTTGGTCCTAGCCCTCAATGAGACCCAGTACTTC. Its translation is CASSLVLALNETQYF. Supplemented by reference TRBV5-1 and TRBJ2-5, the full variable domain reads KAGVTQTPRYLIKTRGQQVTLSCSPISGHRSVSWYQQTPGQGLQFLFEYFSETQRNKGNFPGRFSGRQFSNSRSEMNVSTLELGDSALYLCASSLVLALNETQYFGPGTRLLVL.